Listed below are T cell receptor beta chains from one sample, sequenced in a study of beta chain features in type 1 diabetes. Measured with immunoSEQ multiplex PCR; TCRdb has only the in-frame clones, and not every one. The sample yields about 330,000 clones, 11% seen once. The sequencing input was naive CD4+ T cells from blood. The receptors stem from a young woman in good health. Both conserved end residues are part of each CDR3. The order of the fields is J gene, clone size, D gene, V gene, CDR3 protein, CDR3 DNA. A D gene is named only where the DNA matches it firmly. Clone sizes are given selectively: once, few, many, or a class where the clone is expanded.

J: TRBJ2-7; size: few; D: .; V: TRBV27; CDR3: CASMEAGIRPYEQYF; DNA: TGTGCCAGCATGGAGGCAGGAATAAGACCTTACGAGCAGTACTTC
J: TRBJ2-2; size: .; D: TRBD2; V: TRBV14; CDR3: CASGGLAGAAGELFF; DNA: TGTGCCAGCGGCGGCCTAGCGGGAGCGGCCGGGGAGCTGTTTTTT
J: TRBJ2-3; size: .; D: TRBD1; V: TRBV7-9; CDR3: CASSPRQGYTDTQYF; DNA: TGTGCCAGCAGCCCAAGACAGGGCTACACAGATACGCAGTATTTT
J: TRBJ2-1; size: few; D: .; V: TRBV7-2; CDR3: CASRSGRGNEQFF; DNA: TGTGCCAGCAGGTCCGGGCGGGGCAATGAGCAGTTCTTC
J: TRBJ2-7; size: .; D: TRBD1; V: TRBV29-1; CDR3: CSARDRNYEQYF; DNA: TGCAGCGCTAGGGACAGGAATTACGAGCAGTACTTC
J: TRBJ2-7; size: few; D: TRBD1; V: TRBV6-5; CDR3: CASSRTGSSYEQYF; DNA: TGTGCCAGCAGTAGGACAGGGAGCTCCTACGAGCAGTACTTC
J: TRBJ2-5; size: few; D: TRBD2; V: TRBV2; CDR3: CASSELASGQETQYF; DNA: TGTGCCAGCAGTGAATTGGCTAGCGGACAAGAGACCCAGTACTTC
J: TRBJ2-3; size: few; D: .; V: TRBV7-2; CDR3: CASSSSLRGSIDTQYF; DNA: TGTGCCAGCAGTTCTAGCCTCCGGGGTAGTATCGATACGCAGTATTTT
J: TRBJ2-3; size: few; D: .; V: TRBV27; CDR3: CASTHQQGLAQYF; DNA: TGTGCCAGCACCCATCAACAGGGTCTGGCGCAGTATTTT
J: TRBJ2-1; size: .; D: .; V: TRBV28; CDR3: CASTAGAGAFNEQFF; DNA: TGTGCCAGCACCGCAGGGGCGGGAGCATTCAATGAGCAGTTCTTC
J: TRBJ2-6; size: few; D: TRBD2; V: TRBV7-6; CDR3: CASSRTSGASSGANVLTF; DNA: TGTGCCAGCAGCCGTACTAGCGGGGCTAGCTCTGGGGCCAACGTCCTGACTTTC